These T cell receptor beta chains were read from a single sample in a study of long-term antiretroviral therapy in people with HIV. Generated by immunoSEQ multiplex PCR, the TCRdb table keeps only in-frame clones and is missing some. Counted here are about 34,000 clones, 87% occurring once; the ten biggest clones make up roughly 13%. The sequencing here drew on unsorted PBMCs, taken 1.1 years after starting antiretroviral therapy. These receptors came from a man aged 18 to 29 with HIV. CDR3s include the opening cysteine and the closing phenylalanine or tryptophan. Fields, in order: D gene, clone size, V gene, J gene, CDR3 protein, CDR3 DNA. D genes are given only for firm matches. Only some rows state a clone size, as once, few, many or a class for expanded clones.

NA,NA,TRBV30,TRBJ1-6,CAWSAGAGSPLHF,TGTGCCTGGAGTGCAGGCGCCGGTTCACCCCTCCACTTT
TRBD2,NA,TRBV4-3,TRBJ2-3,CASSQGPSGSVSSDTQYF,TGCGCCAGCAGCCAGGGTCCTAGCGGGAGCGTGAGTAGCGATACGCAGTATTTT
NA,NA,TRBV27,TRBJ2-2,CASSLLTLGVTGELFF,TGTGCCAGCAGTTTATTGACGCTCGGGGTCACCGGGGAGCTGTTTTTT
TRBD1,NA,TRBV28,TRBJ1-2,CASSLPQGYYGYTF,TGTGCCAGCAGCCTACCACAGGGGTACTATGGCTACACCTTC
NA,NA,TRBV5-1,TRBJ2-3,CASSLGRGGTDTQYF,TGCGCCAGCAGCTTGGGCAGGGGTGGCACAGATACGCAGTATTTT
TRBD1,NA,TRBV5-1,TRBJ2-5,CASSLGQGALPETQYF,TGCGCCAGCAGCTTGGGACAGGGGGCGCTTCCGGAGACCCAGTACTTC
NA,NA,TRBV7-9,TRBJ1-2,CASSLARAPGTGYTF,TGTGCCAGCAGCTTAGCGAGGGCACCGGGTACCGGCTACACCTTC
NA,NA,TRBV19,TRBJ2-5,CASRPTGPEVETQYF,TGTGCCAGTCGACCTACCGGACCGGAGGTGGAGACCCAGTACTTC
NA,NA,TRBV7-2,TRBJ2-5,CASSLYRALQETQYF,TGTGCCAGCAGCTTATACCGCGCGTTACAAGAGACCCAGTACTTC
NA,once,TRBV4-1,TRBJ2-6,CASSQSQLSGANVLTF,TGCGCCAGCAGCCAAAGCCAACTCTCTGGGGCCAACGTCCTGACTTTC
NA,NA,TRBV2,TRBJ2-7,CASSGTSHEQYF,TGTGCCAGCAGTGGAACAAGTCACGAGCAGTACTTC
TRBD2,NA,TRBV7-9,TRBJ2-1,CASSLERENNEQFF,TGTGCCAGCAGCTTAGAGCGGGAGAACAATGAGCAGTTCTTC
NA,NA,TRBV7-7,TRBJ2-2,CASSGRDRGTGELFF,TGTGCTAGCAGCGGGAGAGACAGGGGGACCGGGGAGCTGTTTTTT
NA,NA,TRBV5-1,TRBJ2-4,CASSPWGAKNIQYF,TGCGCCAGCAGCCCCTGGGGTGCCAAAAACATTCAGTACTTC
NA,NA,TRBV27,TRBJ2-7,CASSFPRGGAVYEQYF,TGTGCCAGCAGTTTCCCCCGTGGCGGGGCAGTCTACGAGCAGTACTTC
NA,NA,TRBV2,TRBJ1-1,CASSKRGAFAFF,TGTGCCAGCAGTAAGCGGGGGGCATTTGCTTTCTTT
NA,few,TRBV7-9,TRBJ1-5,CASSLVNNQPQHF,TGTGCCAGCAGCTTAGTCAACAATCAGCCCCAGCATTTT
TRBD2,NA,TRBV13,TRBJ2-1,CASSLGLAGGHSYNEQFF,TGTGCCAGCAGCTTAGGGCTAGCGGGGGGGCACTCCTACAATGAGCAGTTCTTC
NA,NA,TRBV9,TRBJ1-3,CASSVVGSSGNTIYF,TGTGCCAGCAGCGTAGTAGGAAGCTCTGGAAACACCATATATTTT
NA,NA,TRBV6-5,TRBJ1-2,CASSSGQLNYGYTF,TGTGCCAGCAGCTCCGGACAGCTCAACTATGGCTACACCTTC
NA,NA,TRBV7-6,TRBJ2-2,CASSLEASHGELFF,TGTGCCAGCAGCTTAGAGGCTAGTCACGGGGAGCTGTTTTTT
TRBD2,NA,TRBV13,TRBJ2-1,CASSSYTGTSGRVNEQFF,TGTGCCAGCAGCTCATACACCGGGACTAGCGGGAGGGTGAATGAGCAGTTCTTC
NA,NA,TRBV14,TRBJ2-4,CASSQDLFGNIQYF,TGTGCCAGCAGCCAAGATTTGTTCGGTAACATTCAGTACTTC
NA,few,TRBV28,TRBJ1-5,CASRWGSIQPQHF,TGTGCCAGCAGATGGGGGTCCATTCAGCCCCAGCATTTT
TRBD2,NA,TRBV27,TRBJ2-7,CASTLTSGSWEQYF,TGTGCCAGCACCCTGACTAGCGGGAGCTGGGAGCAGTACTTC
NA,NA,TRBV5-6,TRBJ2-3,CASSFWQVEAGTYF,TGTGCCAGCAGCTTTTGGCAGGTAGAAGCCGGGACTTATTTT
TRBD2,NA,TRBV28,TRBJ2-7,CASREGPNTLYEQYF,TGTGCCAGCCGGGAGGGCCCCAACACCCTTTACGAGCAGTACTTC
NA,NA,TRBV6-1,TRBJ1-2,CASSESNGITYGYTF,TGTGCCAGCAGTGAATCGAACGGAATTACTTATGGCTACACCTTC
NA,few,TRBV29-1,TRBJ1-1,CIYTANTEAFF,TGCATCTACACGGCGAACACTGAAGCTTTCTTT
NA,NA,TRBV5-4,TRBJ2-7,CASSLGTDEQYF,TGTGCCAGCAGCTTGGGAACGGACGAGCAGTACTTC
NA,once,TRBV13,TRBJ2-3,CASSSTEDTQYF,TGTGCCAGCAGCTCAACGGAGGATACGCAGTATTTT
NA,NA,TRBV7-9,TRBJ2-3,CASSLSQPNTQYF,TGTGCCAGCAGCTTATCTCAGCCTAATACGCAGTATTTT